This T cell receptor (beta chain) stems from a study of metastatic and nonmetastatic thyroid tumors. Per the germline V gene, CDR1 is KGHDR and CDR2 is SFDVKD. V was clipped by 3 bases and J by 0 bases; unmatched bases: 3. The CDR3 covers 16 residues. Under the authors' procedure: Clinicopathological groups supplied CDR3 differences that were used to build a distant-metastasis classifier for papillary thyroid cancer. With MiXCR, TCRdb called clones anew from the PCR reads. The V and J calls shown here were made by TCRdb, not taken from the authors' results. The sample shows more than 40,000 clones, 16% of them seen only once. This clone was seen many times. Not a single patient had been given any form of treatment at any point before undergoing thyroid surgery.

The sample comprised blood. This rearrangement joins TRBV24-1 to TRBJ1-3; TRBD1 agrees at 8 bases. This receptor was taken from a female donor with papillary thyroid cancer or a benign thyroid nodule (not recorded which). Some clones in this sample may be carry-over from other donors' samples. Here the CDR3 DNA reads TGTGCCACCAGTGATCCTGACAGGGGCTCTGGAAACACCATATATTTT. Its translation is CATSDPDRGSGNTIYF.